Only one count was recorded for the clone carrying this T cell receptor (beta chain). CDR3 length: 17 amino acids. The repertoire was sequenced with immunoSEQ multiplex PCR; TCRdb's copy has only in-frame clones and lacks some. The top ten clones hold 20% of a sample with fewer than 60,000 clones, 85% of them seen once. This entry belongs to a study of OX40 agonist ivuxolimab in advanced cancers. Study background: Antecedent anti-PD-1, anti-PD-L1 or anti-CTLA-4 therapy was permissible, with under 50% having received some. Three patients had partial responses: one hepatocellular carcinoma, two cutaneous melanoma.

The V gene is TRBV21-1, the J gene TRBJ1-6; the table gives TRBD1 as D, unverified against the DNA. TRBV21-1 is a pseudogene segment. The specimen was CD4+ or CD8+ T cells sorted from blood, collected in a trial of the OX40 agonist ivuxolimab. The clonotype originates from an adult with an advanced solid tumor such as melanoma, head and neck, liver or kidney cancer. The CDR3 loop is CASKRDSSRSYNSPLHF. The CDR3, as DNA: TGTGCCAGCAAAAGGGACAGCTCCAGGTCCTATAATTCACCCCTCCACTTT.